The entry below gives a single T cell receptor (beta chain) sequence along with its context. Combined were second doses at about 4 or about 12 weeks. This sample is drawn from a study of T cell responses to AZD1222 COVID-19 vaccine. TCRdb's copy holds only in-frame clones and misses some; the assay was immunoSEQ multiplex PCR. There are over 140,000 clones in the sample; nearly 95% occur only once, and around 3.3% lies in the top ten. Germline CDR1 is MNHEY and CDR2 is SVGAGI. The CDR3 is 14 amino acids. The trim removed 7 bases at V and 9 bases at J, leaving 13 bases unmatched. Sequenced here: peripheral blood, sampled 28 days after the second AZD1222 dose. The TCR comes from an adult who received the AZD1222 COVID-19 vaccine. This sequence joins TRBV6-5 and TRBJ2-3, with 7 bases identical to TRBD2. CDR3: CASIPGTTLRTQYF. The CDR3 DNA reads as TGTGCCAGCATCCCCGGGACTACCCTGAGGACGCAGTATTTT.